The 26 T cell receptor beta chains reported below all come from one sample, sequenced in a study of OX40 agonist ivuxolimab in advanced cancers. The table came from immunoSEQ multiplex PCR; TCRdb's copy has only in-frame clones and leaves some out. The sample carries about 93,000 clones, roughly 94% recorded once. Sequenced here: CD4+ or CD8+ T cells sorted from blood, sampled in a trial of the OX40 agonist ivuxolimab. The receptors shown here come from an adult with an advanced solid tumor such as melanoma, head and neck, liver or kidney cancer.

The chain combines TRBV19 with TRBJ2-5, with D hard to call. The CDR3 is 14 amino acids. The V end was cut by 3 bases, the J end by 2 bases, with 10 bases between. The germline V gene has CDR1 LNHDA and CDR2 SQIVND (reference sequence). The CDR3 spells CASSIPGNQETQYF. Here the CDR3 DNA reads TGTGCCAGTAGTATCCCGGGTAATCAAGAGACCCAGTACTTC.

V is TRBV6-5 and J is TRBJ2-1, with D perhaps matching TRBD1 (6 bases). Germline-derived CDR1 and CDR2 are MNHEY and SVGAGI. V was pared by 6 bases and J by 1 base, with 10 bases between. This CDR3 has 14 residues. CDR3 nucleotides: TGTGCCAGCAGCCCGGACAGATCCTACAATGAGCAGTTCTTC. Amino acid sequence: CASSPDRSYNEQFF.

V usage is TRBV19 and J usage is TRBJ1-5; no firm D call. Trimming shortened V by 3 bases and J by 2 bases, and 11 bases separated the two germline ends. Germline V CDR1 and CDR2: LNHDA, SQIVND (reference sequence). This CDR3 region has 15 residues. CDR3 sequence reads: CASSITWVGNQPQHF. CDR3 coding DNA: TGTGCCAGTAGTATCACCTGGGTAGGCAATCAGCCCCAGCATTTT.

The chain uses TRBV5-8 and TRBJ1-5; D gene unclear. Germline lookup yields CDR1 SGHTS and CDR2 YDEGEE. This CDR3 is built from 12 residues. With 5 bases removed from V and 1 base from J, the gap between germline ends came to 4 bases. CDR3 sequence reads: CASSGSNQPQHF. CDR3 DNA sequence: TGTGCCAGCAGTGGGAGCAATCAGCCCCAGCATTTT.

V usage is TRBV7-8 and J usage is TRBJ2-2; possibly TRBD1 for D (5 bases). Trimming took 2 bases from V and 6 from J, leaving 10 bases between them. The CDR3 is 14 residues long. Germline lookup yields CDR1 SGHVS and CDR2 FQNEAQ. CDR3 DNA: TGTGCCAGCAGCTTAACAAAGGGGTCCGGGGAGCTGTTTTTT. Protein sequence: CASSLTKGSGELFF.

This rearrangement joins TRBV28 to TRBJ1-2; TRBD1 agrees at 7 bases. Germline CDR1 is MDHEN and CDR2 is SYDVKM. J gave up 2 bases and V 8 bases, and 8 bases lay outside the gene matches. The CDR3 has 14 amino acids. The CDR3 is CASRPGTANYGYTF. In DNA form, the CDR3 reads TGTGCCAGCCGACCTGGGACAGCAAACTATGGCTACACCTTC.

This clone is a singleton in its sample. V and J are TRBV5-7 and TRBJ2-1; TRBD1 matches 10 bases. TRBV5-7 is classed as an ORF, of uncertain function. The CDR3 spans 15 residues. Trimming at V came to 4 bases and at J to 5 bases, leaving 6 bases not matched to a gene. CDR3 loop: CASSSDRGQNNEQFF. The CDR3 bases are TGTGCCAGCAGCAGTGACAGGGGGCAAAACAATGAGCAGTTCTTC.

V and J are TRBV6-1 and TRBJ2-2; D unclear. CDR1 and CDR2 from the germline V gene are MNHNS and SASEGT. V was pared by 7 bases and J by 0 bases, with 12 bases between. The CDR3 sequence is 15 residues long. DNA of the CDR3: TGTGCCAGCATTCGCGGACCGACGAACACCGGGGAGCTGTTTTTT. Its protein product is CASIRGPTNTGELFF.

The gene calls are TRBV9 and TRBJ2-5, with D perhaps TRBD2 (6 bases). Germline V lookup: CDR1 SGDLS, CDR2 YYNGEE. This CDR3 has 16 residues. The germline V and J ends were trimmed by 2 bases and 2 bases, with 16 bases remaining between them. In DNA, the CDR3 is TGTGCCAGCAGCGTTCGACTAGTGGGAGATCAAGAGACCCAGTACTTC. It encodes CASSVRLVGDQETQYF.

The chain links TRBV6-5 to TRBJ2-7, with 8 bases that match TRBD1. Germline assignment: CDR1 MNHEY and CDR2 SVGAGI. The CDR3 sequence is 13 residues long. J gave up 6 bases and V 4 bases, and 5 bases lay outside the gene matches. CDR3 sequence: CASSSDRVGEQYF. In nucleotides, the CDR3 is TGTGCCAGCAGTTCGGACAGGGTTGGCGAGCAGTACTTC.

The CDR3 sequence: CAWTGQGSYEQYF. The DNA of the CDR3 is TGTGCCTGGACGGGACAGGGCTCCTACGAGCAGTACTTC. The rearrangement joins TRBV30 to TRBJ2-7; 9 positions match TRBD1. CDR1 and CDR2 (germline): GTSNPN, SVGIG (reference sequence). V trimming: 4 bases; J trimming: 0 bases; junction bases outside the gene matches: 1. This CDR3 has 13 amino acids.

The count of this clone is one. In DNA form, the CDR3 reads TGTGCCAGCAGCTTAGATGGAGTAGCGGGGGATAGTCTGTTTTTT. Amino acid sequence: CASSLDGVAGDSLFF. The rearrangement uses TRBV7-6 and TRBJ2-2; 9 bases align to TRBD2. Per germline, CDR1 SGHVS and CDR2 FNYEAQ. The CDR3 sequence is 15 residues long. V shed 1 base, J shed 14 bases, and the junction held 11 bases outside the gene matches.

The J gene is TRBJ1-1, the V gene TRBV30, with no clear D. CDR3 length: 13 amino acids. Trimming left V 0 bases short and J 1 base short, with 6 bases between. Germline V lookup: CDR1 GTSNPN, CDR2 SVGIG (reference sequence). CDR3: CAWSVFSNTEAFF. The CDR3 DNA reads TGTGCCTGGAGTGTCTTCTCGAACACTGAAGCTTTCTTT.

As regards this clone: A read error may account for a junction end that differs from germline. J is TRBJ2-2 and V is TRBV29-1, with D perhaps matching TRBD2 (6 bases). The CDR3 runs to 15 residues. From germline, CDR1 is SQVTM and CDR2 ANQGSEA. The CDR3 nucleotides read TGCAGCGTTGATGGAGGGGCCCCGAACCCCGGGGAGCTGTTTTTT. Protein sequence: CSVDGGAPNPGELFF.

The CDR3 loop reads CASSLQGINEKLFF. CDR3 bases: TGTGCCAGCAGCTTGCAGGGGATTAATGAAAAACTGTTTTTT. The chain is built from TRBV5-4 and TRBJ1-4; D might be TRBD1 (6 bases). Germline CDR1 and CDR2: SGHNT and YYREEE (reference sequence). The V end lost 1 base, the J end lost 4 bases, and 8 bases lay between the germline ends. There are 14 residues in the CDR3.

The chain couples TRBV5-1 to TRBJ2-2; TRBD1 might be the D (5 bases). The CDR3 extends over 15 amino acids. Deletions cut 3 bases from V and 1 base from J, with 10 bases between. The germline V gene has CDR1 SGHRS and CDR2 YFSETQ. The CDR3 coding sequence is TGCGCCAGCAGCTCGACCGGACAGAACACCGGGGAGCTGTTTTTT. This gives the protein CASSSTGQNTGELFF.

This chain connects TRBV29-1 to TRBJ1-2, with 10 positions matching TRBD1. Germline V gene sequence: CDR1 SQVTM, CDR2 ANQGSEA. The CDR3 covers 15 residues. After removal of 6 bases from V and 2 bases from J, the junction contained 9 bases not matched to a gene. The CDR3 DNA follows: TGCAGCGTAGAAAACCCGGGACAGGGGAACTATGGCTACACCTTC. Amino acid sequence: CSVENPGQGNYGYTF. The full variable domain, rest sourced from reference TRBV29-1 and TRBJ1-2, is SAVISQKPSRDICQRGTSLTIQCQVDSQVTMMFWYRQQPGQSLTLIATANQGSEATYESGFVIDKFPISRPNLTFSTLTVSNMSPEDSSIYLCSVENPGQGNYGYTFGSGTRLTVV.

The rearrangement joins TRBV5-1 to TRBJ2-1; D is unclear. The length of the CDR3 is 13 residues. Germline V gene lookup returns CDR1 SGHRS and CDR2 YFSETQ. Trimming cost V 4 bases and J 0 bases, with 5 bases left between them. The CDR3 loop is CASSIDSYNEQFF. The DNA of the CDR3 is TGCGCCAGCAGCATCGACTCCTACAATGAGCAGTTCTTC.

CDR3 nucleotide sequence: TGTGCCATCAGGGCTAGCGGGGGGGCCTACAATGAGCAGTTCTTC. Amino acids: CAIRASGGAYNEQFF. The chain recombines TRBV10-3 with TRBJ2-1; TRBD2 agrees at 12 bases. Trimming at V came to 6 bases and at J to 2 bases, leaving 2 bases not matched to a gene. This CDR3 has 15 residues. Per germline, CDR1 ENHRY and CDR2 SYGVKD.

The chain carries TRBV2 and TRBJ1-1; D gene uncertain. Germline CDR1 and CDR2: SNHLY and FYNNEI. The CDR3 loop spans 16 amino acids. Trimming removed 1 base from V and 0 bases from J, with 12 bases in between. CDR3 protein: CASSEGRTRLNTEAFF. The CDR3 region has the DNA TGTGCCAGCAGTGAAGGACGGACCCGGCTGAACACTGAAGCTTTCTTT.

This sequence joins TRBV7-9 and TRBJ2-5, with D perhaps assigned TRBD1 or TRBD2 (6 bases each). The V end lost 0 bases, the J end lost 5 bases, and 7 bases lay between the germline ends. Germline V CDR1 and CDR2: SEHNR, FQNEAQ (reference sequence). There are 13 residues in the CDR3. CDR3 residues: CASSLAGGETQYF. The CDR3, as DNA: TGTGCCAGCAGCTTAGCAGGGGGGGAGACCCAGTACTTC. Based on the CDR3 plus reference TRBV7-9 and TRBJ2-5, the full variable domain is DTGVSQNPRHKITKRGQNVTFRCDPISEHNRLYWYRQTLGQGPEFLTYFQNEAQLEKSRLLSDRFSAERPKGSFSTLEIQRTEQGDSAMYLCASSLAGGETQYFGPGTRLLVL.

V and J are TRBV6-6 and TRBJ2-2, with 10 bases lining up with TRBD1. Germline V gene data show CDR1 as MNHNY and CDR2 as SVGAGI (reference sequence). Losses at the gene ends were 9 bases for V and 3 bases for J; bases not matched to a gene: 4. The CDR3 extends over 14 amino acids. In nucleotides, the CDR3 is TGTGCCAGTCGCGGGACAGGGGACACCGGGGAGCTGTTTTTT. Its protein product is CASRGTGDTGELFF.

This sequence joins TRBV19 and TRBJ2-7, with 14 bases identical to TRBD2. The V and J ends lost 3 bases and 6 bases, in that order; junction bases with no gene match: 4. Germline CDR1 reads LNHDA; CDR2 reads SQIVND (reference sequence). The CDR3 runs 15 residues. CDR3 DNA: TGTGCCAGTAGTATCAGACTAGCGGGAGGGACCGAGCAGTACTTC. The encoded protein is CASSIRLAGGTEQYF.

This chain uses TRBV2 with TRBJ1-1, with D possibly being TRBD1 (5 bases). This CDR3 is built from 15 residues. Germline V gene sequence: CDR1 SNHLY, CDR2 FYNNEI. V lost 3 bases to trimming and J lost 1 base, with 12 bases between them. This CDR3 is CASSDRVATNTEAFF. In DNA, the CDR3 is TGTGCCAGCAGTGACAGGGTCGCTACGAACACTGAAGCTTTCTTT.

The rearrangement joins TRBV9 to TRBJ2-2, with 8 positions matching TRBD2. The CDR3 totals 16 residues. V gave up 4 bases and J gave up 8 bases; unmatched junction bases: 13. CDR1 and CDR2 (germline): SGDLS, YYNGEE. CDR3: CASSPTPGLGSGELFF. CDR3 in DNA: TGTGCCAGCAGCCCCACACCGGGACTAGGTTCGGGGGAGCTGTTTTTT.

A single count supports this clone. The rearrangement joins TRBV18 to TRBJ1-1; TRBD1 matches at 9 bases. The germline V gene encodes CDR1 KGHSH and CDR2 LQKENI. The CDR3 is made up of 18 amino acids. Losses at the gene ends were 3 bases for V and 0 bases for J; bases not matched to a gene: 11. The CDR3 reads CASSPGATGGALNTEAFF. CDR3 in DNA: TGTGCCAGCTCACCGGGCGCCACAGGGGGCGCATTGAACACTGAAGCTTTCTTT.